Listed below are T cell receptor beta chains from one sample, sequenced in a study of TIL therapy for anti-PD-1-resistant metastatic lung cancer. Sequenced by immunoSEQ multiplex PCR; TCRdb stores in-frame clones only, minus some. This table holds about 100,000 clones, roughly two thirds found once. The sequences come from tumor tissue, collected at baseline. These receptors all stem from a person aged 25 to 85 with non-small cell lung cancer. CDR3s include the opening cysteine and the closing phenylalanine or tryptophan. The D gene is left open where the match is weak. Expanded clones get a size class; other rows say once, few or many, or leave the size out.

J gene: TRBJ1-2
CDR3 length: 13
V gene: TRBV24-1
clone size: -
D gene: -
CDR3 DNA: TGTGCCACCAGTTCAGGGGTCGACTATGGCTACACCTTC
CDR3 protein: CATSSGVDYGYTF

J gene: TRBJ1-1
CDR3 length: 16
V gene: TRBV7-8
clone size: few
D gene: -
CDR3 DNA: TGTGCCAGCAGCAGAGTGGGGGGCGGCATGAACACTGAAGCTTTCTTT
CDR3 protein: CASSRVGGGMNTEAFF

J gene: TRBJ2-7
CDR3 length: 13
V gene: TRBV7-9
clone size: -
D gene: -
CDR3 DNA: TGTGCCAGCAGCTTAGCGGCGAGCTACGAGCAGTACTTC
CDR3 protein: CASSLAASYEQYF

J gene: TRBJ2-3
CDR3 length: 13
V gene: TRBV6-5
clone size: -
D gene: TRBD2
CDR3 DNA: TGTGCCAGCAGTTTGAGCGGGAGGGATACGCAGTATTTT
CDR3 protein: CASSLSGRDTQYF

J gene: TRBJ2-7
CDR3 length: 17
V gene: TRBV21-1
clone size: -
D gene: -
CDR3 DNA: TGTGCCAGCAGCAAAGGACCCGGGGGCCTAGCGATTTACGAGCAGTACTTC
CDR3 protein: CASSKGPGGLAIYEQYF

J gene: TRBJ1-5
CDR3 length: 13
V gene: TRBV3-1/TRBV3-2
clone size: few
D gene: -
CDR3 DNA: TGTGCCAGCAGCCAAGACCTCAATCAGCCCCAGCATTTT
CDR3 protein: CASSQDLNQPQHF

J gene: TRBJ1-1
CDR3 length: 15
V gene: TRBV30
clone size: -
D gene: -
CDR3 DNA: TGTGCCTGGCGCCACAGGTTTTGGGCGAACACTGAAGCTTTCTTT
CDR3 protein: CAWRHRFWANTEAFF

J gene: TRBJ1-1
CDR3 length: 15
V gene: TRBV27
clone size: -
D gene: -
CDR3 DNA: TGTGCCAGCAGTTCACCTCAGGGTAGGAGTTTCACCGCTTTCTTT
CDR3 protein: CASSSPQGRSFTAFF

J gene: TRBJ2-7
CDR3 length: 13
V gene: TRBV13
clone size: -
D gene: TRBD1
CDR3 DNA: TGTGCCAGCAGCTTGAGGGCAGGGGGCGACCAGTACTTC
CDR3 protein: CASSLRAGGDQYF

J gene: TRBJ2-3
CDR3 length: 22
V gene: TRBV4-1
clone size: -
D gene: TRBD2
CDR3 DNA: TGCGCCAGCAGCGCGCGACCTCCCATGGTTCTAGCGGGGCGAGACCACACAGATACGCAGTATTTT
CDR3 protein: CASSARPPMVLAGRDHTDTQYF

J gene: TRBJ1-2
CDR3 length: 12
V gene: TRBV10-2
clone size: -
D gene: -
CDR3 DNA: TGCGCCAGCAGGACGGACATACGGGGCTACACCTTC
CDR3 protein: CASRTDIRGYTF

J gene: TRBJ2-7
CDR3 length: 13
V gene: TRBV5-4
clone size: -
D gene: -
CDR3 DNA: TGTGCCAGCAGCTTTGATTTCTCCTACGAGCAGTACTTC
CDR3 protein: CASSFDFSYEQYF

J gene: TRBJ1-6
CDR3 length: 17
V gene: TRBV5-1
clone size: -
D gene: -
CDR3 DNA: TGCGCCAGCAGCCCGACGGGGGGGGGAATAGATAATTCACCCCTCCACTTT
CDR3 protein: CASSPTGGGIDNSPLHF

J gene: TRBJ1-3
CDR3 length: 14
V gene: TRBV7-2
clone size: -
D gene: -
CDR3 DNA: TGTGCCAGCAGCTTCGGGGGGACCGGAAACACCATATATTTT
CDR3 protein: CASSFGGTGNTIYF

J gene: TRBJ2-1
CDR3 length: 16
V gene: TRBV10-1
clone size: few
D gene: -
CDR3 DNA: TGCGCCAGCAGTGAGTCGATCAGCGGCCCCTTCCATGAGCAGTTCTTC
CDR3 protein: CASSESISGPFHEQFF

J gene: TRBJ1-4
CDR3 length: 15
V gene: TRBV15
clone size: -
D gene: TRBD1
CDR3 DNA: TGTGCCACCAGCAGAGGGGGACAGCATAAGGAAAAACTGTTTTTT
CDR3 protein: CATSRGGQHKEKLFF

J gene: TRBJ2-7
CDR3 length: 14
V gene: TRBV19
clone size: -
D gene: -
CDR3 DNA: TGTGCCAGTAGATTATCGGGGGAGATGGGCGAGCAGTACTTC
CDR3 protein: CASRLSGEMGEQYF

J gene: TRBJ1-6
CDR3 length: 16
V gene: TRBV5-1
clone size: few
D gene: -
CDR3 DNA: TGCGCCAGCAGCTTGGCCGCGACGGGTTATAATTCACCCCTCCACTTT
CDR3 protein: CASSLAATGYNSPLHF

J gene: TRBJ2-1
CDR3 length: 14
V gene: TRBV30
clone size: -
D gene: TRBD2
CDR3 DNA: TGTGCCTGGAGACTAGCGGGTCCAAACAATGAGCAGTTCTTC
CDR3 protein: CAWRLAGPNNEQFF

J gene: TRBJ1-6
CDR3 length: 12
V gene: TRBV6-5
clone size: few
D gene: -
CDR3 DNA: TGTGCCAGCAGTTACATAAATTCACCCCTCCACTTT
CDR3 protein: CASSYINSPLHF

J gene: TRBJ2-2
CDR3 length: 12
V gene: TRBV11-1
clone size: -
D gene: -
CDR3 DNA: TGTGCCAGCAGCTTGTGGGGAACGGAGCTGTTTTTT
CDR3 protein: CASSLWGTELFF

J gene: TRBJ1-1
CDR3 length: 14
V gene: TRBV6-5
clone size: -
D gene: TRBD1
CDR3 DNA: TGTGCCAGCAGGACAGGGGTCCTTGATACTGAAGCTTTCTTT
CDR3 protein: CASRTGVLDTEAFF

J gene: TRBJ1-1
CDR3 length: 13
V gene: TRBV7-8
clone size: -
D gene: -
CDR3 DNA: TGTGCCAGCAGCACAGACCCCGAGACTGAAGCTTTCTTT
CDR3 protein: CASSTDPETEAFF

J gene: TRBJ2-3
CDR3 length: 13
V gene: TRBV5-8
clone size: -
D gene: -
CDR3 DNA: TGTGCCAGCAGCTTGGTAGTGCAAACTACGCAGTATTTT
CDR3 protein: CASSLVVQTTQYF

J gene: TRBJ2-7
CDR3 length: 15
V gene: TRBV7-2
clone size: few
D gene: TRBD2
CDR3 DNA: TGTGCCAGCACAATCGGGGGGGGACCGACCTACGAGCAGTACTTC
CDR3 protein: CASTIGGGPTYEQYF

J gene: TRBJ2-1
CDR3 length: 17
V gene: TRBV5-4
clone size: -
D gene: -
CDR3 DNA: TGTGCCAGCAGCTTGACTAGCAGCACTGGGGGCTACAATGAGCAGTTCTTC
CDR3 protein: CASSLTSSTGGYNEQFF

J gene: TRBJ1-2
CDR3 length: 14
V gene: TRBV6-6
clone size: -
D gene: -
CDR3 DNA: TGTGCCAGCAGTTACTTGGGGGAGAACTATGGCTACACCTTC
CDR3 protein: CASSYLGENYGYTF

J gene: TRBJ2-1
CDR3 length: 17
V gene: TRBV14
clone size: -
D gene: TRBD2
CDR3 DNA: TGTGCCAGCAGTCTCAGGACTAGCGGTAAATCCTACAATGAGCAGTTCTTC
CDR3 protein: CASSLRTSGKSYNEQFF

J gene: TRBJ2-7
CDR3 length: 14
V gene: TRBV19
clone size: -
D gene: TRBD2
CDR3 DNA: TGTGCCAGTAGTACCGGGGGGGCCACCTACGAGCAGTACTTC
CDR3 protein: CASSTGGATYEQYF

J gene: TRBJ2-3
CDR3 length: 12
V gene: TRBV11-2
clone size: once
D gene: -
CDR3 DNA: TGTGCCAGCAGTCCTAGCACAGATACGCAGTATTTT
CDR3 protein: CASSPSTDTQYF

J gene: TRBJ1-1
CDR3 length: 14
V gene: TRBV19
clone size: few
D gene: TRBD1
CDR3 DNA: TGTGCCAGTAGTGCGGACAGGGGGCGAACTGAAGCTTTCTTT
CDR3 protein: CASSADRGRTEAFF

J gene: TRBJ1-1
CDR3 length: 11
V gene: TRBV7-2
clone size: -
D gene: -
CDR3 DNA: TGTGCCAGCAGCCCGGCCCTGGAAGCTTTCTTT
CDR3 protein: CASSPALEAFF

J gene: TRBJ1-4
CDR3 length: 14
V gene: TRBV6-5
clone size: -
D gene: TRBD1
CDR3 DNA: TGTGCCACCAGAACCGGGACAGCGAATGAAAAACTGTTTTTT
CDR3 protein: CATRTGTANEKLFF

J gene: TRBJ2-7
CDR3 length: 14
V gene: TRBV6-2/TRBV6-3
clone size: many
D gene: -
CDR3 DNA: TGTGCCAGCAGTTTATCGGGCCAACCCTACGAGCAGTACTTC
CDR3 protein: CASSLSGQPYEQYF

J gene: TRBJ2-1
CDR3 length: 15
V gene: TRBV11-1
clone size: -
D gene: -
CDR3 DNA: TGTGCCAGCAGCTTAGGAGTCTATCCAAACAATGAGCAGTTCTTC
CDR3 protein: CASSLGVYPNNEQFF

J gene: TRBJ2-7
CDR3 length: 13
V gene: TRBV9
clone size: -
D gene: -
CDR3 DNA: TGTGCCAGCAGCGGCCGGGACGGCGACGAGCAGTACTTC
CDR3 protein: CASSGRDGDEQYF

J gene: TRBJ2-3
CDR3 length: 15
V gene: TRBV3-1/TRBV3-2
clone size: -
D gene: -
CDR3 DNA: TGTGCCAGCAGCCCCTACGGGCAGGGCACAGATACGCAGTATTTT
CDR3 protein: CASSPYGQGTDTQYF

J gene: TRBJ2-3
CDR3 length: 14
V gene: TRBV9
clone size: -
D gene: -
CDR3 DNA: TGTGCCAGCAGCGTCGGCGGGACGGAGGATACGCAGTATTTT
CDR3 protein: CASSVGGTEDTQYF

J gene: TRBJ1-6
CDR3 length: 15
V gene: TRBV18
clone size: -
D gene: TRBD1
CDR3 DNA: TGTGCCAGCTCACCCGGACAGGCTTTTCTTTCACCCCTCCACTTT
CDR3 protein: CASSPGQAFLSPLHF

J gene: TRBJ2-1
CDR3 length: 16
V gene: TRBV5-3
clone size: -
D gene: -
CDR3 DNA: TGTGCCAGAAGCTTGTACTCCAGAGAGGGCTACAATGAGCAGTTCTTC
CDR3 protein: CARSLYSREGYNEQFF

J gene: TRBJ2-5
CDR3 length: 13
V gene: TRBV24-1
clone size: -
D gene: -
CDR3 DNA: TGTGCCACCAGTGATGGGGGGAAGAAGACCCAGTACTTC
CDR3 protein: CATSDGGKKTQYF

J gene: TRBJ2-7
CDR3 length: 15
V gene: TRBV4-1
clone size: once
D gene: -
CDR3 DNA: TGCGCCAGCAGCCAAGACACAGGAGGGTTCTACGAGCAGTACTTC
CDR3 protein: CASSQDTGGFYEQYF

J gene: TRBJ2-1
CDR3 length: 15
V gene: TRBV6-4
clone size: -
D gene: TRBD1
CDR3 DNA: TGTGCCAGCAGTGTACAGGGGACCTCCTACAATGAGCAGTTCTTC
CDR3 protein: CASSVQGTSYNEQFF

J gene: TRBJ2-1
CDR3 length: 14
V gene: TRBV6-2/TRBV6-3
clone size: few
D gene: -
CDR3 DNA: TGTGCCAGCAGTTACTCGAGACTAGGCAATGAGCAGTTCTTC
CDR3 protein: CASSYSRLGNEQFF

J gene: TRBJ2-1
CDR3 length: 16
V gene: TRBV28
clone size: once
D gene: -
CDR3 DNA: TGTGCCAGCAGTTTCGTGAGGGCAGGGTTCTACAATGAGCAGTTCTTC
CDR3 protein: CASSFVRAGFYNEQFF

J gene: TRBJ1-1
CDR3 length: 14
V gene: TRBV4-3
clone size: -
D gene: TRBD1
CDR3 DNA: TGCGCCAGCAGCCAAGACAGGGGGGGCACTGAAGCTTTCTTT
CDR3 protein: CASSQDRGGTEAFF

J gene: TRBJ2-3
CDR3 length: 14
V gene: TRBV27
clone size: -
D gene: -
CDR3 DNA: TGTGCCAGCAGTTTAGCAGCTAGCACAGATACGCAGTATTTT
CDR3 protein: CASSLAASTDTQYF

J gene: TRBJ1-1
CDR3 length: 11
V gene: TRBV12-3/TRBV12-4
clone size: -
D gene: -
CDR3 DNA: TGTGCCAGCAGTTTTGGCTCCAAAACTTTCTTT
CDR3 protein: CASSFGSKTFF

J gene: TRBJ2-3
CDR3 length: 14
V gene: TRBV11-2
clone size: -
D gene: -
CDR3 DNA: TGTGCCAGCAGCTGGAGAGGGGAGACAGATACGCAGTATTTT
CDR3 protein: CASSWRGETDTQYF

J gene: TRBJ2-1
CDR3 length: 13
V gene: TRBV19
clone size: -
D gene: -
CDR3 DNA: TGTGCCAGTACTCCCCGGAAGGGTCCCCCGAAGTTCTTC
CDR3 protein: CASTPRKGPPKFF

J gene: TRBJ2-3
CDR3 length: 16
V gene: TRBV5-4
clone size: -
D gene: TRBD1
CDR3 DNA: TGTGCCAGCAGCTCCTGGACAGGGGGGGGCACAGATACGCAGTATTTT
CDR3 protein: CASSSWTGGGTDTQYF

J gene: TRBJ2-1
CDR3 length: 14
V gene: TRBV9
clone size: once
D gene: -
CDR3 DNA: TGTGCCAGCAGCGTAAACAGCCTGTACAATGAGCAGTTCTTC
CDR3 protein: CASSVNSLYNEQFF

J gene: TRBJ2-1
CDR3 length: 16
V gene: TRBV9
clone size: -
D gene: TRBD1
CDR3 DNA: TGTGCCAGCAGCGTACTGGGACAGGACTCCTACAATGAGCAGTTCTTC
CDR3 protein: CASSVLGQDSYNEQFF

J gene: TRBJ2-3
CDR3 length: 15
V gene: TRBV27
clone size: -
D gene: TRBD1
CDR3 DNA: TGTGCCAGCAGTTTAGGGACAGGGTGGGCAGATACGCAGTATTTT
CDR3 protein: CASSLGTGWADTQYF

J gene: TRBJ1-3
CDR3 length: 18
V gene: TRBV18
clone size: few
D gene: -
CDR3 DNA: TGTGCCAGCTCACCTGAAGTGGGGTCCCGCGTCTCAGGAAACACCATATATTTT
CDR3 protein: CASSPEVGSRVSGNTIYF

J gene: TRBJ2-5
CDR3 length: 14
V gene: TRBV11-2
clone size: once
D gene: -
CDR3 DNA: TGTGCCAGCAGCCGCCACCAGGGTGTAGAGACCCAGTACTTC
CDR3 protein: CASSRHQGVETQYF

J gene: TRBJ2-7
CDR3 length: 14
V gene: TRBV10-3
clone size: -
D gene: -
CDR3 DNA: TGTGCCATCAGTGATACAGGGGAGGCCTACGAGCAGTACTTC
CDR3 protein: CAISDTGEAYEQYF